The 25 T cell receptor beta chains reported below all come from one sample, sequenced in a study of human T cells and chemical hapten exposure. Time point in this sample: patch test 1, 2 weeks after DPC sensitization. Treatment here: therapeutic diphenylcyclopropenone sensitization with weekly scalp DPC. TCRdb analysed the RACE reads with MiXCR anew, one entry per CDR3 protein. Of about 56,000 distinct CDR3 sequences in the sample, 7.5% to 10% were seen once. Here the sequenced sample was whole blood, taken in connection with sensitization to the hapten diphenylcyclopropenone (DPC). These receptors came from a woman aged 35 to 49 with alopecia areata. Some clones in this sample may be carry-over from other donors' samples.

This clonotype was seen a handful of times. The chain links TRBV5-5 to TRBJ2-3; TRBD2 matches at 7 bases. This CDR3 spans 16 amino acids. V lost 0 bases, J lost 2 bases, and 6 bases stayed unmatched. The germline CDR1 and CDR2 sequences are SGHKS and YYEKEE (reference sequence). Here the CDR3 reads CASSLDLAANTDTQYF. The DNA for the CDR3 is TGTGCCAGCAGCTTGGATCTAGCGGCGAACACAGATACGCAGTATTTT.

This clonotype was counted many times. The gene calls are TRBV2 and TRBJ2-3; 8 nucleotides align to TRBD1. The CDR3 is made up of 17 amino acids. Germline V CDR1 and CDR2: SNHLY, FYNNEI. Unmatched junction bases numbered 12, after V lost 6 bases and J lost 1 base. CDR3 DNA sequence: TGTGCCAGCAGCCACAATCCCGGACAGGGAGGCACAGATACGCAGTATTTT. It is translated as CASSHNPGQGGTDTQYF.

This rearrangement joins TRBV9 to TRBJ2-7; 9 bases match TRBD1. This CDR3 is 15 amino acids long. Germline CDR1 is SGDLS and CDR2 is YYNGEE. V lost 3 bases to trimming and J lost 0 bases; unmatched junction nucleotides: 4. In DNA, the CDR3 is TGTGCCAGCAGCGAGGGACAGGGATCCTCCTACGAGCAGTACTTC. It is translated as CASSEGQGSSYEQYF.

In its sample, this clonotype was seen many times. CDR3 sequence (DNA): TGTGCCAGCAGTCGACTCCTGGGCGAGACTTCCTATGGCTACACCTTC. This codes for CASSRLLGETSYGYTF. The gene calls are TRBV12-3 or TRBV12-4 and TRBJ1-2; D is unclear. The CDR3 runs to 16 residues. The V and J ends lost 5 bases and 4 bases respectively, with 20 bases between them.

This clonotype was detected many times. The J gene is TRBJ1-1, the V gene TRBV7-9, with a possible D match to TRBD1 (6 bases). Germline V gives CDR1 SEHNR, CDR2 FQNEAQ (reference sequence). V was shortened by 8 bases and J by 1 base, with 20 bases between the two germline ends. This CDR3 is built from 16 residues. CDR3 sequence reads: CASQTMGGTWNTEAFF. CDR3 sequence (DNA): TGTGCCAGCCAAACGATGGGGGGCACCTGGAACACTGAAGCTTTCTTT.

This clonotype has ten or more counts. This chain connects TRBV7-8 to TRBJ1-6, with D perhaps matching TRBD1 (5 bases). V was shortened by 4 bases and J by 9 bases, with 22 bases between the two germline ends. The V gene's germline CDR1 is SGHVS and CDR2 FQNEAQ. This CDR3 is 17 amino acids long. The CDR3 bases are TGTGCCAGCAGCTCATCTATCCAGTCGACGAGGGGTTCACCCCTCCACTTT. Amino acids: CASSSSIQSTRGSPLHF.

At least ten counts were recorded for this clonotype. The J gene is TRBJ1-2, the V gene TRBV18; D is unresolved. CDR3 size: 11 residues. The germline V gene encodes CDR1 KGHSH and CDR2 LQKENI. V lost 5 bases and J 6 bases, leaving 7 bases between the germline ends. CDR3 sequence reads: CASSSTDGYTF. The CDR3 DNA sequence: TGTGCCAGCTCATCAACGGATGGCTACACCTTC.

This clonotype was counted at least ten times. The chain employs TRBV20-1 and TRBJ2-6; D remains ambiguous. The germline CDR1 and CDR2 sequences are DFQATT and SNEGSKA (reference sequence). Trimming stripped 3 bases from V and 2 bases from J, with 5 bases between. The CDR3 extends over 13 amino acids. The CDR3 reads CSARVPGANVLTF. In DNA, the CDR3 is TGCAGTGCTAGGGTCCCTGGGGCCAACGTCCTGACTTTC.

This clonotype was picked up many times. The CDR3 loop reads CAIVRVIGGEQYF. Written as DNA, the CDR3 is TGTGCCATCGTCCGGGTGATTGGTGGCGAGCAGTACTTC. V and J are TRBV7-2 and TRBJ2-7; D not resolved. Trimming took 10 bases from V and 6 from J, leaving 19 bases between them. The V gene's germline CDR1 is SGHTA and CDR2 FQGNSA. CDR3 length: 13 residues. The full variable domain, its missing parts supplied by reference TRBV7-2 and TRBJ2-7, is GAGVSQSPSNKVTEKGKDVELRCDPISGHTALYWYRQSLGQGLEFLIYFQGNSAPDKSGLPSDRFSAERTGGSVSTLTIQRTQQEDSAVYLCAIVRVIGGEQYFGPGTRLTVT.

There are a few counts of this clonotype. The chain has TRBV5-1 and TRBJ2-3; 14 bases are shared with TRBD2. Trimming took 0 bases from V and 3 from J; bases not matched to a gene: 6. The CDR3 has 18 residues. The germline V gene has CDR1 SGHRS and CDR2 YFSETQ. The CDR3 loop reads CASSLVPTSGGATDTQYF. The CDR3 DNA sequence: TGCGCCAGCAGCTTGGTACCGACTAGCGGGGGGGCGACAGATACGCAGTATTTT.

The table lists this clonotype with many counts. The chain has TRBV3-1 and TRBJ1-2; the D is unclear. The CDR3 runs to 14 residues. V shed 1 base and J shed 2 bases, with 8 bases lying between them. Per germline, CDR1 LGHDT and CDR2 YNNKEL (reference sequence). CDR3 DNA: TGTGCCAGCAGCCAAGTGGAGGGCAACTATGGCTACACCTTC. It translates to CASSQVEGNYGYTF.

This clonotype was observed at least ten times. The chain is built from TRBV18 and TRBJ1-1; possibly TRBD1 for D (5 bases). Germline V lookup: CDR1 KGHSH, CDR2 LQKENI. The germline V and J ends were trimmed by 3 bases and 0 bases, with 23 bases remaining between them. This CDR3 has 19 residues. This chain's CDR3 is CASSPTRRGQSNVNTEAFF. The CDR3 nucleotides are TGTGCCAGCTCACCCACGCGTAGGGGCCAGTCCAACGTGAACACTGAAGCTTTCTTT.

This clonotype was picked up a small number of times. This chain joins TRBV5-6 and TRBJ1-1; D may be TRBD1 (6 bases). Germline V lookup: CDR1 SGHDT, CDR2 YYEEEE. This CDR3 region has 13 residues. The V and J ends lost 4 bases and 11 bases respectively, with 18 bases between them. The CDR3 nucleotides are TGTGCCAGCAGCAGACCGGGACAACAAGGGGCTTTCTTT. Translating gives CASSRPGQQGAFF.

This clonotype was detected many times. This chain joins TRBV7-2 and TRBJ2-1; tentative D call: TRBD1 (5 bases). V shed 0 bases and J shed 7 bases, with 7 bases lying between them. The CDR3 consists of 13 residues. The V gene's germline CDR1 is SGHTA and CDR2 FQGNSA. The CDR3 reads CASSLAGRNEQFF. CDR3 DNA sequence: TGTGCCAGCAGCTTAGCGGGGCGGAATGAGCAGTTCTTC.

The table lists this clonotype with a few counts. The rearrangement links TRBV2 to TRBJ1-1; TRBD1 matches 9 bases. Germline V CDR1 and CDR2: SNHLY, FYNNEI. CDR3 length: 14 residues. V lost 9 bases and J lost 8; bases outside the gene matches: 13. The CDR3 sequence: CARQDRGIISEAFF. CDR3 in DNA: TGTGCCAGACAAGACAGGGGGATTATAAGCGAAGCTTTCTTT.

The CDR3 DNA reads TGTGCCATCAGTGAAGACTCCTACGAGCAGTACTTC. Amino acid sequence: CAISEDSYEQYF. V and J are TRBV10-3 and TRBJ2-7; D ambiguous. The V end was cut by 3 bases, the J end by 0 bases, with 3 bases between. Per the germline V gene, CDR1 is ENHRY and CDR2 is SYGVKD. CDR3 length: 12 residues.

This clonotype occurred many times. The J gene is TRBJ2-7, the V gene TRBV30; D gene unclear. V was cut by 2 bases and J by 6 bases, with 8 bases left in between. Germline CDR1 reads GTSNPN; CDR2 reads SVGIG (reference sequence). This CDR3 is 11 amino acids long. The CDR3 sequence: CAWSRNSEQYF. The CDR3 bases are TGTGCCTGGAGTAGAAACTCCGAGCAGTACTTC.

At least ten counts were recorded for this clonotype. The chain carries TRBV6-2 or TRBV6-3 and TRBJ1-6, with a possible D match to TRBD1 (6 bases). Trimming pared 6 bases from V and 11 bases from J, leaving 17 bases between. The CDR3 extends over 14 amino acids. The germline gives CDR1 MNHEY, CDR2 SVGEGT. The CDR3 bases are TGTGCCAGCAGGTTCCAGGGGAATCGGCCACCCCTCCACTTT. It codes for CASRFQGNRPPLHF.

This chain uses TRBV5-4 with TRBJ1-2, with a tentative D call TRBD1 (5 bases). The CDR3 contains 17 residues. Germline loops: CDR1 SGHNT, CDR2 YYREEE (reference sequence). V shed 4 bases and J shed 7 bases, with 26 bases lying between them. CDR3 region: CASSPGMERRSRGGYTF. For the CDR3, the DNA is TGTGCCAGCAGCCCTGGGATGGAGCGACGCTCTAGGGGTGGCTACACCTTC.

CDR3 nucleotide sequence: TGTGCCAGCAGTTCGGACCCCACCGTAATTGAAAAACTGTTTTTT. Encoded protein: CASSSDPTVIEKLFF. The chain joins TRBV5-4 to TRBJ1-4; D call uncertain. Germline V gene sequence: CDR1 SGHNT, CDR2 YYREEE (reference sequence). Trimming took off 5 bases at V and 7 bases at J, with 18 bases between the two ends. This CDR3 spans 15 amino acids.

This clonotype appeared a few times. The rearrangement links TRBV6-2 or TRBV6-3 to TRBJ2-7; tentatively, D is TRBD1 (7 bases). The germline CDR1 and CDR2 sequences are MNHEY and SVGEGT. CDR3 length equals 13 residues. V was pared by 7 bases and J by 6 bases, with 16 bases between. CDR3 amino acids: CASTHGRGVEQYF. CDR3 in DNA: TGTGCCAGCACCCACGGCAGGGGGGTCGAGCAGTACTTC.

This clonotype has at least ten counts. The chain recombines TRBV12-3 or TRBV12-4 with TRBJ2-7; the match to TRBD2 covers 10 bases. CDR3 length: 14 residues. Unmatched junction bases numbered 11, after V lost 10 bases and J lost 5 bases. CDR3 nucleotides: TGTGCCACCGCGGGGGCTAGCGGGGGCCACGAGCAGTACTTC. Translated, it gives CATAGASGGHEQYF.

This clonotype has only one observation. This chain joins TRBV6-1 and TRBJ1-2; no definite D call. V gave up 11 bases and J gave up 4 bases, with 11 bases separating them. Germline V gives CDR1 MNHNS, CDR2 SASEGT. The CDR3 sequence is 11 residues long. DNA for the CDR3: TGTGCCGGCTCTTCACTCTATGGCTACACCTTC. Its protein product is CAGSSLYGYTF.

CDR3 sequence: CASSQDSGGADYEQYF. In nucleotides, the CDR3 is TGCGCCAGCAGCCAAGATTCCGGGGGGGCGGACTACGAGCAGTACTTC. The J gene is TRBJ2-7, the V gene TRBV4-1, with TRBD2 matching over 8 bases. From germline, CDR1 is MGHRA and CDR2 YSYEKL. With 0 bases clipped from V and 3 bases from J, the junction kept 7 bases outside the gene matches. CDR3 length: 16 residues.

This clonotype has a handful of counts. This chain connects TRBV13 to TRBJ2-1, with TRBD1 as a possible D gene (5 bases). The CDR3 loop spans 13 amino acids. V shed 4 bases and J shed 6 bases, with 10 bases lying between them. The germline V gene has CDR1 PRHDT and CDR2 FYEKMQ (reference sequence). This CDR3 is CASSSRVFNEQFF. CDR3 DNA sequence: TGTGCCAGCAGCTCCAGGGTTTTCAATGAGCAGTTCTTC.